The 10 T cell receptor beta chains below all came from one sample that was sequenced in a study of identical twins. TCRdb re-analysed the 5' RACE reads in MiXCR, keeping a single row per CDR3 protein. The table has about 390,000 distinct CDR3 sequences, around 9% seen once. Sequenced input: naive T cells sorted from blood. The receptors were gathered from a woman in her forties or fifties in good health.

The V call is TRBV6-1, the J call TRBJ1-2; D is unclear. There are 13 residues in the CDR3. Trimming removed 0 bases from V and 5 bases from J, with 7 bases in between. Germline V gives CDR1 MNHNS, CDR2 SASEGT. CDR3 nucleotides: TGTGCCAGCAGTGAAGCGCTAGATTATGGCTACACCTTC. Protein sequence: CASSEALDYGYTF.

This clonotype was seen ten or more times. The rearrangement links TRBV5-1 to TRBJ2-7; D is unresolved. The CDR3 runs 14 residues. Germline V gene data show CDR1 as SGHRS and CDR2 as YFSETQ. V lost 6 bases and J lost 0, with 13 bases in between. CDR3 coding DNA: TGCGCCAGCATGTGGGATTTGAGCTCCTACGAGCAGTACTTC. It encodes CASMWDLSSYEQYF. Full variable domain (remainder filled in from reference TRBV5-1 and TRBJ2-7): KAGVTQTPRYLIKTRGQQVTLSCSPISGHRSVSWYQQTPGQGLQFLFEYFSETQRNKGNFPGRFSGRQFSNSRSEMNVSTLELGDSALYLCASMWDLSSYEQYFGPGTRLTVT.

This clonotype was seen many times. The rearrangement joins TRBV12-3 or TRBV12-4 to TRBJ2-3, with TRBD2 matching over 15 bases. This CDR3 is 16 amino acids long. Trimming at V came to 5 bases and at J to 6 bases, leaving 6 bases not matched to a gene. The CDR3 coding sequence is TGTGCCAGCAGTAGGGGACTAGCGGGAGGTGGTGATACGCAGTATTTT. It specifies CASSRGLAGGGDTQYF.

The chain links TRBV10-2 to TRBJ2-3, with D possibly matching TRBD2 (6 bases). The germline V gene has CDR1 WSHSY and CDR2 SAAADI. This CDR3 has 13 amino acids. V dropped 10 bases and J dropped 2 bases, with 13 bases sitting between them. Written as DNA, the CDR3 is TGCGCCACCGAGAGGGACTCCACAGATACGCAGTATTTT. It is translated as CATERDSTDTQYF.

This clonotype showed up many times. This chain joins TRBV7-9 and TRBJ2-1, with D tentatively TRBD1 or TRBD2 (7 bases each). The V and J ends lost 5 bases and 0 bases respectively, with 14 bases between them. The CDR3 has 16 amino acids. CDR1 is SEHNR and CDR2 is FQNEAQ in the germline V gene (reference sequence). DNA of the CDR3: TGTGCCAGCAGCCAAGGGGGCGGGAGCTCCTACAATGAGCAGTTCTTC. Its protein is CASSQGGGSSYNEQFF.

This clonotype was counted ten times or more. The rearrangement uses TRBV10-3 and TRBJ2-5; no firm D call. V lost 1 base and J lost 5, with 8 bases in between. The CDR3 has 13 amino acids. Germline CDR1 ENHRY, CDR2 SYGVKD. The CDR3 bases are TGTGCCATCAGTGAGTTCGGTGGCGAGACCCAGTACTTC. This gives the protein CAISEFGGETQYF.

This clonotype showed up just a few times. CDR3 sequence (DNA): TGTGCCAGCAGCCCTACGGGAGGGCCAACCGGGGAGCTGTTTTTT. Translation gives CASSPTGGPTGELFF. The gene calls are TRBV7-9 and TRBJ2-2; 8 bases are a match to TRBD2. The V gene end was trimmed by 5 bases and the J gene end by 5 bases; junction bases not matched to a gene: 7. The CDR3 loop spans 15 amino acids. The germline V gene has CDR1 SEHNR and CDR2 FQNEAQ (reference sequence).

This clonotype has a handful of counts. The rearrangement links TRBV6-6 to TRBJ1-5; D possibly corresponds to TRBD1 (5 bases). The germline V gene has CDR1 MNHNY and CDR2 SVGAGI (reference sequence). This CDR3 is built from 15 residues. V gave up 2 bases and J gave up 4 bases, with 12 bases separating them. The CDR3 DNA reads TGTGCCAGCAGTTACGCTCACAGGTTAAATCAGCCCCAGCATTTT. This translates into CASSYAHRLNQPQHF.

Many counts were recorded for this clonotype. The J gene is TRBJ1-2, the V gene TRBV5-1, with D unresolved. Trimming took off 2 bases at V and 10 bases at J, with 12 bases between the two ends. This CDR3 region has 12 residues. Germline V gene lookup returns CDR1 SGHRS and CDR2 YFSETQ. CDR3 loop: CASSFERSIYTF. The CDR3 bases are TGCGCCAGCAGCTTTGAGCGGTCCATCTACACCTTC.

This clonotype has a count of ten or more. This chain uses TRBV19 with TRBJ2-1; a possible D gene is TRBD1 (7 bases). The V and J ends lost 4 bases and 10 bases respectively, with 17 bases between them. CDR1 is LNHDA and CDR2 is SQIVND in the germline V gene (reference sequence). The length of the CDR3 is 14 residues. CDR3 sequence (DNA): TGTGCCAGTAGTAATAGCGGACTCAGGGGGGAGCAGTTCTTC. It yields the protein CASSNSGLRGEQFF.